This entry features one T cell receptor (beta chain) sequence. The CDR3 is made up of 14 amino acids. Germline V CDR1 and CDR2: SGHTA, FQGNSA. The V segment lost 0 bases and the J segment 4 bases; nucleotides outside the gene matches: 1. The record originates from a study of T cell changes during pregnancy in multiple sclerosis. The protocol was immunoSEQ multiplex PCR, while the TCRdb copy is restricted to in-frame clones and leaves out a portion. This table has about 60,000 clones, 90% to 95% appearing once. The TCR originated in a female donor with multiple sclerosis, enrolled in a pregnancy study. The sample in question was peripheral blood, obtained after pregnancy. J is TRBJ2-7 and V is TRBV7-2, with TRBD2 identical over 9 bases. CDR3 region: CASSLASGRYEQYF. The CDR3 region has the DNA TGTGCCAGCAGCTTAGCTAGCGGGAGATACGAGCAGTACTTC.